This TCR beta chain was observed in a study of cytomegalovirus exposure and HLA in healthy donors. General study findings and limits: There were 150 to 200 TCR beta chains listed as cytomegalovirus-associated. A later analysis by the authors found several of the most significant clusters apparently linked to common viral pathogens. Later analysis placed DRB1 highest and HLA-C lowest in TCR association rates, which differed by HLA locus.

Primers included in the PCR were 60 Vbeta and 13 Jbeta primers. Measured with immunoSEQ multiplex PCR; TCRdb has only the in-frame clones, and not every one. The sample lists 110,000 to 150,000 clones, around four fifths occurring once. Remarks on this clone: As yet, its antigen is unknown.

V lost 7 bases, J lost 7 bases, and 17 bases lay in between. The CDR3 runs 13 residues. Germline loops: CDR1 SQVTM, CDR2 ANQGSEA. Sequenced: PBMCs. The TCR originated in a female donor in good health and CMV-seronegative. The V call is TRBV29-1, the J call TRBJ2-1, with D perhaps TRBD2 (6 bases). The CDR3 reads CSANGAGRNEQFF. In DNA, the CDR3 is TGCAGCGCCAATGGCGCGGGACGGAATGAGCAGTTCTTC.